The T cell receptor (beta chain) under discussion was sequenced for a study of shared clonotypes between healthy human individuals. Study results and caveats: In contrast to clonotypes shared by all four donors, non-shared clonotypes had lower generation probabilities.

Remarks on this clone: The antigen is unknown.

Here immunoSEQ multiplex PCR was the method, and the copy in TCRdb shows in-frame clones only, minus some. The data hold 2 million or so clones, with 95% observed a single time. The CDR3 is 16 amino acids. Germline values: CDR1 KGHSH, CDR2 LQKENI. Trimming at V came to 5 bases and at J to 6 bases, leaving 7 bases not matched to a gene. This sequence originates from a man younger than 35 in good health. V gene TRBV18 combines with J gene TRBJ2-3; 14 positions match TRBD2. Input material: naive CD4+ T cells sorted from blood. Subset: CD45RA+ positively selected. CDR3 coding DNA: TGTGCCAGCTCAATGACTAGCGGGGGGGCCTACGATACGCAGTATTTT. This gives the protein CASSMTSGGAYDTQYF.